The TCR beta chain described here comes from a study of T cell changes during pregnancy in multiple sclerosis. Measured with immunoSEQ multiplex PCR; TCRdb has only the in-frame clones, and not every one. In the table there are about 40,000 clones, about 90% of which are singletons. V gave up 4 bases and J gave up 4 bases, with 14 bases separating them. The germline gives CDR1 SGHDT, CDR2 YYEEEE. The CDR3 loop spans 15 amino acids. This rearrangement joins TRBV5-6 to TRBJ1-4, with D possibly TRBD1 on 5 matching bases. The sample in question was peripheral blood, obtained in the first trimester of pregnancy. The receptor was isolated from a female donor in good health, enrolled as a control in a pregnancy study. In DNA, the CDR3 is TGTGCCAGCAGCCTCGGAGGAGGGGATAATGAAAAACTGTTTTTT. Its protein is CASSLGGGDNEKLFF.